The 20 T cell receptor beta chains below were found in one sample sequenced in a study of T cell repertoires in cytomegalovirus infection. Via MiXCR, TCRdb re-called the reads, giving one row per CDR3 protein. The sample comprises about 470,000 distinct CDR3 sequences, 42% of which are singletons, and 35% to 50% rests with the top ten. Their recognized antigens are unknown. The sample here was cultured PBMCs, taken from culture after CMV antigen stimulation. The source of these receptors is a human donor in good health (CMV status not recorded). Some clones in this sample may be carry-over from other donors' samples.

This sequence joins TRBV5-8 and TRBJ2-7; no clear D gene. The germline V and J ends were trimmed by 1 base and 2 bases, with 13 bases remaining between them. This CDR3 region has 15 residues. Germline-derived CDR1 and CDR2 are SGHTS and YDEGEE. The CDR3 bases are TGTGCCAGCAGCTTGTGGGCCCCCATTCCCTACGAGCAGTACTTC. Translation: CASSLWAPIPYEQYF.

The rearrangement uses TRBV11-2 and TRBJ2-5; no reliable D call. Germline V gene lookup returns CDR1 SGHAT and CDR2 FQNNGV. V lost 1 base, J lost 5 bases, and 11 bases lay in between. This CDR3 comprises 14 residues. CDR3 nucleotide sequence: TGTGCCAGCAGCTTAGTAACTTACCTGGAGACCCAGTACTTC. Protein: CASSLVTYLETQYF.

V usage is TRBV6-5 and J usage is TRBJ2-1, with 8 bases lining up with TRBD2. This CDR3 spans 17 amino acids. The germline gives CDR1 MNHEY, CDR2 SVGAGI. J gave up 6 bases and V 6 bases, and 16 bases lay outside the gene matches. The CDR3 DNA reads as TGTGCCAGCAGCCTCGCGTGGGGGGGACTAGTAACCAATGAGCAGTTCTTC. Protein product: CASSLAWGGLVTNEQFF.

V usage is TRBV28 and J usage is TRBJ1-3; a possible D gene is TRBD1 (6 bases). V lost 3 bases and J 4 bases, leaving 19 bases between the germline ends. The CDR3 covers 17 residues. Germline values: CDR1 MDHEN, CDR2 SYDVKM. CDR3 coding DNA: TGTGCCAGCAGTTTCTTCCCGGGGCCAGGGGCGGGAAACACCATATATTTT. Amino acids: CASSFFPGPGAGNTIYF. Full variable domain (rest looked up from reference TRBV28 and TRBJ1-3): DVKVTQSSRYLVKRTGEKVFLECVQDMDHENMFWYRQDPGLGLRLIYFSYDVKMKEKGDIPEGYSVSREKKERFSLILESASTNQTSMYLCASSFFPGPGAGNTIYFGEGSWLTVV.

The chain joins TRBV7-9 to TRBJ2-7; no clear D gene. Germline CDR1 and CDR2: SEHNR and FQNEAQ (reference sequence). The CDR3 runs 14 residues. V was cut by 7 bases and J by 0 bases, with 13 bases left in between. CDR3 in DNA: TGTGCCAGCACGCCACTGCCGAGCTCCTACGAGCAGTACTTC. Its protein is CASTPLPSSYEQYF.

The chain employs TRBV4-1 and TRBJ1-5, with TRBD1 as a possible D gene (5 bases). Germline V CDR1 and CDR2: MGHRA, YSYEKL. V was trimmed by 1 base and J by 2 bases, leaving 12 bases between them. The CDR3 runs to 16 residues. The CDR3 DNA follows: TGCGCCAGCAGCCAAGGATTCGGGGGGGGCAATCAGCCCCAGCATTTT. Translation: CASSQGFGGGNQPQHF.

This clonotype was found a few times. V and J are TRBV7-2 and TRBJ2-1; no definite D call. The CDR3 runs 11 residues. The ends were cut back, 3 bases at V and 10 bases at J, with 7 bases in the middle. The V gene's germline CDR1 is SGHTA and CDR2 FQGNSA. For the CDR3, the DNA is TGTGCCAGCAGCTTTACCGGGGAGCAGTTCTTC. Its protein is CASSFTGEQFF.

At least ten counts were recorded for this clonotype. The chain links TRBV7-2 to TRBJ2-7; D is perhaps TRBD2 (5 bases). With 3 bases removed from V and 3 bases from J, the gap between germline ends came to 6 bases. The CDR3 is made up of 12 amino acids. Germline assignment: CDR1 SGHTA and CDR2 FQGNSA. CDR3 sequence: CASSFRGYEQYF. DNA of the CDR3: TGTGCCAGCAGCTTCCGGGGCTACGAGCAGTACTTC.

The V call is TRBV7-9, the J call TRBJ2-1; the D is unclear. CDR1 SEHNR and CDR2 FQNEAQ come from the germline V gene (reference sequence). The CDR3 has 11 residues. Trimming cost V 5 bases and J 9 bases, with 8 bases left between them. The CDR3 sequence: CASSLIVEQFF. DNA of the CDR3: TGTGCCAGCAGCCTCATCGTTGAGCAGTTCTTC.

The V call is TRBV6-2 or TRBV6-3, the J call TRBJ2-3; D not resolved. The CDR3 extends over 15 amino acids. Germline CDR1 reads MNHEY; CDR2 reads SVGEGT. The ends were cut back, 6 bases at V and 2 bases at J, with 15 bases in the middle. In nucleotides, the CDR3 is TGTGCCAGCAGACCCCCCGGATTAAACACAGATACGCAGTATTTT. Translating it yields CASRPPGLNTDTQYF.

The J gene is TRBJ2-1, the V gene TRBV6-6; D is possibly TRBD2 (5 bases). The V end was cut by 6 bases, the J end by 4 bases, with 19 bases between. Germline CDR1 and CDR2: MNHNY and SVGAGI (reference sequence). There are 16 residues in the CDR3. CDR3 coding DNA: TGTGCCAGCAGGCAGCGGCCGGACCAGGTGTACAATGAGCAGTTCTTC. This codes for CASRQRPDQVYNEQFF.

This chain joins TRBV6-5 and TRBJ1-4, with D possibly being TRBD1 (6 bases). Germline-derived CDR1 and CDR2 are MNHEY and SVGAGI. The CDR3 spans 15 residues. V was clipped by 2 bases and J by 7 bases, with 14 bases between them. This CDR3 reads CASSYLGGEGEKLFF. The CDR3 DNA reads as TGTGCCAGCAGTTACCTAGGGGGAGAGGGTGAAAAACTGTTTTTT.

The DNA for the CDR3 is TGTGCCACCAGCGGGCAGAGCCCCTATAATTCACCCCTCCACTTT. Protein: CATSGQSPYNSPLHF. This chain uses TRBV15 with TRBJ1-6; D is uncertain. Trimming removed 5 bases at V and 2 bases at J, with 10 bases between. The CDR3 totals 15 residues. From germline, CDR1 is LNHNV and CDR2 YYDKDF (reference sequence).

V and J are TRBV6-2 or TRBV6-3 and TRBJ1-1; D not certain. The V end lost 5 bases, the J end lost 3 bases, and 13 bases lay between the germline ends. The germline CDR1 and CDR2 sequences are MNHEY and SVGEGT. There are 14 residues in the CDR3. The CDR3 DNA follows: TGTGCCAGCAGTCCAAGTCGGCTCTACACTGAAGCTTTCTTT. Translated, it gives CASSPSRLYTEAFF.

The chain uses TRBV4-1 and TRBJ1-2, with a tentative D call TRBD1 (6 bases). Trimming shortened V by 8 bases and J by 6 bases, and 19 bases separated the two germline ends. Germline CDR1 is MGHRA and CDR2 is YSYEKL. The CDR3 consists of 14 residues. CDR3 in DNA: TGCGCCAGCTCGGCCACAGGGCAGCTTAATGGCTACACCTTC. Its translation is CASSATGQLNGYTF.

The chain has TRBV6-1 and TRBJ2-1; 9 nucleotides agree with TRBD2. The V and J ends lost 8 bases and 9 bases, in that order; junction bases with no gene match: 11. The germline gives CDR1 MNHNS, CDR2 SASEGT. The CDR3 loop spans 14 amino acids. For the CDR3, the DNA is TGTGCCAGCCGGGGGGTAGCGGGAGCGAGTGAGCAGTTCTTC. Its translation is CASRGVAGASEQFF.

This sequence joins TRBV6-5 and TRBJ2-5; unclear D gene. V was clipped by 6 bases and J by 7 bases, with 12 bases between them. Germline V lookup: CDR1 MNHEY, CDR2 SVGAGI. The CDR3 has 12 residues. CDR3 sequence: CASRGLPGTQYF. In DNA form, the CDR3 reads TGTGCCAGCAGAGGCCTTCCGGGGACCCAGTACTTC.

The V call is TRBV7-4, the J call TRBJ2-4, with D perhaps TRBD1 or TRBD2 (5 bases each). Per germline, CDR1 SGHVT and CDR2 SQSDAQ. The CDR3 loop spans 12 amino acids. The V gene lost 5 bases and the J gene lost 12 bases, with 14 bases spanning the gap. CDR3: CASSPSGGNQYF. As DNA, the CDR3 is TGTGCCAGCAGCCCCAGTGGGGGAAATCAGTACTTC.

The rearrangement uses TRBV4-3 and TRBJ2-5; D possibly corresponds to TRBD1 (6 bases). From germline, CDR1 is LGHNA and CDR2 YSLEER. V was shortened by 0 bases and J by 1 base, with 15 bases between the two germline ends. This CDR3 spans 17 amino acids. The CDR3 nucleotides read TGCGCCAGCAGCCAAGACCCCGGGACACCGATCCAAGAGACCCAGTACTTC. It is translated as CASSQDPGTPIQETQYF.

This clonotype was seen a few times. This chain joins TRBV7-9 and TRBJ2-1; 8 nucleotides line up with TRBD2. Germline V gene lookup returns CDR1 SEHNR and CDR2 FQNEAQ (reference sequence). Trimming removed 5 bases from V and 3 bases from J; junction bases left unmatched: 18. The CDR3 runs 19 residues. The DNA for the CDR3 is TGTGCCAGCAGCCCCCCCGGTCTGGGCGGGAGGCAGGACTACAATGAGCAGTTCTTC. Translation: CASSPPGLGGRQDYNEQFF.